This T cell receptor (beta chain) was documented in a study of PD-1 blockade in classical Hodgkin lymphoma. The method was immunoSEQ multiplex PCR; TCRdb's version includes in-frame clones alone and lacks a portion of them. The sample records about 37,000 clones, 80% to 90% being singletons. Each patient experienced a relapse that followed autologous stem cell transplantation, and brentuximab vedotin exposure varied. Trimming cost V 2 bases and J 11 bases; bases outside gene matches: 3. The CDR3 is 13 amino acids. Germline V CDR1 and CDR2: WNHNN, SYGVQD (reference sequence). Concerning this clone itself: What it binds is unknown.

Overall study findings and caveats: Causes of the repertoire differences remain undefined, possibly disease activity or prior therapy. Whereas CD4+ TCR diversity had risen significantly by C4D1, CD8+ TCR diversity had not. Newly diagnosed and completely responding patients shared comparable baseline diversity.

The clonotype comes from a human donor with classical Hodgkin lymphoma. The chain joins TRBV10-1 to TRBJ1-4, with 9 bases aligning to TRBD1. Sequenced here: peripheral blood mononuclear cells (PBMCs), sampled before the second cycle of nivolumab. Here the CDR3 DNA reads TGCGCCAGCAGTGAGAATGGACAGGGGAAACTGTTTTTT. This gives the protein CASSENGQGKLFF.